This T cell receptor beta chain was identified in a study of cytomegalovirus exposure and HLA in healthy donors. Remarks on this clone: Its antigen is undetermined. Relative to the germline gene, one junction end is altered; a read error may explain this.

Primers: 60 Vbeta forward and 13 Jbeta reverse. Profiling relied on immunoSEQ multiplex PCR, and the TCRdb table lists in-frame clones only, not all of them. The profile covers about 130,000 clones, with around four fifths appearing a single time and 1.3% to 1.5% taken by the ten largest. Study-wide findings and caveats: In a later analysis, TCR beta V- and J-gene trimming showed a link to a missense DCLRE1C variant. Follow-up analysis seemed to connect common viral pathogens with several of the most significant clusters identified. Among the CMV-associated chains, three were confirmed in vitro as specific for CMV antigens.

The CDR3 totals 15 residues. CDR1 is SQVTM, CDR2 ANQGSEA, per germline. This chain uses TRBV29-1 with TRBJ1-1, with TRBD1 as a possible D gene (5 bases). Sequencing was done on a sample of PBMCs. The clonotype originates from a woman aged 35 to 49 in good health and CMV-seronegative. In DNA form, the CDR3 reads TGCATCGTTGCCGTGGGGGAGGATTGGAACACTGAAGCTTTCTTT. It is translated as CIVAVGEDWNTEAFF.